Listed here are 5 T cell receptor beta chains from one sample, sequenced in a study of T cell repertoires in cytomegalovirus infection. Which antigens these TCRs recognize remains unknown. TCRdb processed the reads anew with MiXCR; each CDR3 protein has one entry. The repertoire holds over 100,000 distinct CDR3 sequences, with around 10% as singletons. Material for sequencing was PBMCs, sequenced either directly or after in vitro stimulation (not recorded which). These receptors came from a human donor in good health (CMV status not recorded). Some clones in this sample may be carry-over from other donors' samples.

The chain is built from TRBV18 and TRBJ1-2, with D uncertain. V lost 3 bases, J lost 1 base, and 12 bases lay in between. The CDR3 sequence is 15 residues long. Germline CDR1 is KGHSH and CDR2 is LQKENI. CDR3 loop: CASSPQENFNYGYTF. The CDR3 DNA is TGTGCCAGCTCACCTCAAGAAAACTTTAACTATGGCTACACCTTC.

The chain couples TRBV2 to TRBJ2-3, with D possibly matching TRBD1 (5 bases). Germline V lookup: CDR1 SNHLY, CDR2 FYNNEI. Trimming shortened V by 8 bases and J by 4 bases, and 13 bases separated the two germline ends. The CDR3 runs to 13 residues. The CDR3 loop reads CASSRRGSDTQYF. CDR3 DNA: TGTGCCAGCTCCCGAAGGGGTTCAGATACGCAGTATTTT.

This clonotype was detected only a few times. The CDR3 DNA reads as TGTGCCACCAGTGATTTTAGGGGAAGGGAGCAGTTCTTC. Its translation is CATSDFRGREQFF. The rearrangement links TRBV24-1 to TRBJ2-1; tentative D call: TRBD1 (5 bases). V was trimmed by 1 base and J by 10 bases, leaving 10 bases between them. The length of the CDR3 is 13 residues. Germline lookup yields CDR1 KGHDR and CDR2 SFDVKD.

The V call is TRBV11-2, the J call TRBJ1-1; possible D gene TRBD1, 5 bases. Trimming shortened V by 5 bases and J by 1 base, and 29 bases separated the two germline ends. There are 20 residues in the CDR3. CDR1 is SGHAT, CDR2 FQNNGV, per germline. Here the CDR3 reads CASSIRVVRSSQNENTEAFF. The CDR3 DNA reads as TGTGCCAGCAGCATCAGGGTAGTCCGTTCAAGCCAAAATGAGAACACTGAAGCTTTCTTT.

Comment on this clonotype: With a much larger clone just one base away, this may be a read error. This chain links TRBV6-6 with TRBJ2-7, with D perhaps matching TRBD2 (6 bases). CDR3 length equals 15 residues. Germline assignment: CDR1 MNHNY and CDR2 SVGAGI (reference sequence). V was pared by 8 bases and J by 6 bases, with 23 bases between. CDR3 sequence: CASLVAGGSDFEQYF. In DNA, the CDR3 is TGTGCCAGCTTAGTCGCTGGAGGGTCCGATTTCGAGCAGTACTTC.